This T cell receptor beta chain comes out of a study of radiation and T cells in renal cell carcinoma. As regards this clone: The antigen is not known.

Here immunoSEQ multiplex PCR was the method, and the copy in TCRdb shows in-frame clones only, minus some. This table has some 72,000 clones, about four fifths appearing once. This CDR3 spans 15 amino acids. V lost 0 bases, J lost 2 bases, and 9 bases lay in between. CDR1 is MNHNY and CDR2 is SVGAGI in the germline V gene (reference sequence). Time point denoted: blood 2 weeks post-SBRT. Treatment defined: 15 Gy SBRT to primary tumor, nephrectomy 4 weeks later. Blood was sampled at baseline, 2 weeks and 4 weeks after SBRT. Notes on the study in general: Baseline intratumoral clonotype presence is unknown without pretreatment biopsies.

The chain has TRBV6-6 and TRBJ2-3; D ambiguous. The sample in question was blood, obtained from a patient whose treatment included radiotherapy and nephrectomy. The receptor was derived from a man in his sixties with renal cell carcinoma. As DNA, the CDR3 is TGTGCCAGCAGTTACTCGAAGTGGGACACAGATACGCAGTATTTT. Residues: CASSYSKWDTDTQYF.